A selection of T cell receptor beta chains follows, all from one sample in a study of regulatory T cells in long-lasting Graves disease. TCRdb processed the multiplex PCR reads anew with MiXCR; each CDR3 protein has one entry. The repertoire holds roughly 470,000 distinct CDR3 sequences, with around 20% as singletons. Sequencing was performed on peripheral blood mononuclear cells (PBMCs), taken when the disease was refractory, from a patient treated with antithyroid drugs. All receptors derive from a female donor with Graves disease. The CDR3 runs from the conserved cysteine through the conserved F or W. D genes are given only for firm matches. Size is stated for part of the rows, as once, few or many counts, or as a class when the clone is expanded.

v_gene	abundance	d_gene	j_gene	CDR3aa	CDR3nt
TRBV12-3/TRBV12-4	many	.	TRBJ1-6	CASSFMDNSPLHF	TGTGCCAGCAGTTTCATGGATAATTCACCCCTCCACTTT
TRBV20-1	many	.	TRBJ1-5	CSARDSKDQPQHF	TGCAGTGCTAGAGATAGTAAGGATCAGCCCCAGCATTTT
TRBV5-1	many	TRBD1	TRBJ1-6	CASSGGGQVNSPLHF	TGCGCCAGCAGCGGAGGAGGACAGGTGAATTCACCCCTCCACTTT
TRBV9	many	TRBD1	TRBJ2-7	CASSVGQGGNYEQYF	TGTGCCAGCAGCGTAGGACAGGGTGGAAACTACGAGCAGTACTTC
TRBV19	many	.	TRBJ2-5	CASSSPRGDQETQYF	TGTGCCAGTAGTAGCCCTCGCGGGGATCAAGAGACCCAGTACTTC
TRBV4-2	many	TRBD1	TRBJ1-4	CASSHLRDREEKLFF	TGTGCCAGCAGCCACCTCCGGGACAGGGAGGAAAAACTGTTTTTT
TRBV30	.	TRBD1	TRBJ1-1	CAWKGQGALNTEAFF	TGTGCCTGGAAGGGACAGGGCGCTCTGAACACTGAAGCTTTCTTT
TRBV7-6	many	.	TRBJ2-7	CASPAEGKSHEQYF	TGTGCCAGCCCCGCGGAGGGGAAGTCTCACGAGCAGTACTTC
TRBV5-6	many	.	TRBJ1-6	CASSANNSPLHF	TGTGCCAGCAGCGCCAATAATTCACCCCTCCACTTT
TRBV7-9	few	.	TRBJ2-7	CASSGPSYEQYF	TGTGCCAGCAGCGGCCCCTCCTACGAGCAGTACTTC
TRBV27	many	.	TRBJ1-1	CASMGAGVSLAFF	TGTGCCAGCATGGGGGCAGGGGTGAGTCTCGCTTTCTTT
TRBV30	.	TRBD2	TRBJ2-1	CACTGTRQINEQFF	TGTGCCTGTACCGGGACTAGACAAATCAATGAGCAGTTCTTC
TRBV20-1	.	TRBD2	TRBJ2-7	CSAALAGGYYEQYF	TGCAGTGCCGCTTTAGCGGGAGGGTACTACGAGCAGTACTTC
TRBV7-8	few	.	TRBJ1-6	CASSSRGAGYNSPLHF	TGTGCCAGCAGCTCTCGTGGGGCGGGGTATAATTCACCCCTCCACTTT